The clone carrying this T cell receptor beta chain came up once. The protocol was immunoSEQ multiplex PCR, while the TCRdb copy is restricted to in-frame clones and leaves out a portion. In the table there are fewer than 120,000 clones, 88% of which are singletons. The sample is drawn from a study of control samples from healthy donors and cancer patients. This clonotype originated in a woman aged 55-70 years with lung cancer. Sequencing was carried out using PBMCs.

This chain's CDR3 is CASSVPGARTEAFF. CDR3 coding DNA: TGTGCCAGCAGCGTTCCAGGGGCTCGCACTGAAGCTTTCTTT. This rearrangement joins TRBV5-8 to TRBJ1-1; D might be TRBD1 (6 bases). The V and J ends lost 4 bases and 4 bases respectively, with 14 bases between them. The CDR3 covers 14 residues. Germline V gene data show CDR1 as SGHTS and CDR2 as YDEGEE.